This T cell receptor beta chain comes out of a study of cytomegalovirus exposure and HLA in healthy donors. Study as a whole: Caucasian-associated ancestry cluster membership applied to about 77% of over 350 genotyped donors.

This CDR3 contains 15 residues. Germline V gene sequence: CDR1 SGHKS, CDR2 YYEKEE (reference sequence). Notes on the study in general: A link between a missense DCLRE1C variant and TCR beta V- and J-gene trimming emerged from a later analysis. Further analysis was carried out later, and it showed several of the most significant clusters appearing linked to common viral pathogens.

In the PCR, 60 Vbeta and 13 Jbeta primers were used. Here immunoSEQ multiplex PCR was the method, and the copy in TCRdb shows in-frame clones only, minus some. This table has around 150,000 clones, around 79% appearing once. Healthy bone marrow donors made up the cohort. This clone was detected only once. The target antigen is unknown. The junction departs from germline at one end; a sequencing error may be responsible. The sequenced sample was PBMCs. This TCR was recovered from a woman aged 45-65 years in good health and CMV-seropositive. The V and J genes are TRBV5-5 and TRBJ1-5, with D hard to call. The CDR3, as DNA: TGTGCCAACAGCTTGGCCCCGGGTGGCACGCAGCCCCAGCATTTT. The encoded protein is CANSLAPGGTQPQHF.